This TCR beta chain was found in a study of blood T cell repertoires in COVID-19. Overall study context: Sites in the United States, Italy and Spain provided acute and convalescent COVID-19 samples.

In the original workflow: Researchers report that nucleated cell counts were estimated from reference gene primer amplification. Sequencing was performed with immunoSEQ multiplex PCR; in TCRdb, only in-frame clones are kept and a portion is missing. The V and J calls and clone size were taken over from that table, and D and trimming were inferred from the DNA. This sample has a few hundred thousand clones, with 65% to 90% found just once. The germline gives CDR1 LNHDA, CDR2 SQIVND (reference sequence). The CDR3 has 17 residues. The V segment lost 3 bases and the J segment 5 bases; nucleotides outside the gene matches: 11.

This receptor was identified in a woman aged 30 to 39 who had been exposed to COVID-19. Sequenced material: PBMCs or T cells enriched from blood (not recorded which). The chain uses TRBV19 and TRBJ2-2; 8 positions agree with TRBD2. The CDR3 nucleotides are TGTGCCAGTAGTATCTACGGGGGGGCCGAAAGAACCGGGGAGCTGTTTTTT. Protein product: CASSIYGGAERTGELFF.